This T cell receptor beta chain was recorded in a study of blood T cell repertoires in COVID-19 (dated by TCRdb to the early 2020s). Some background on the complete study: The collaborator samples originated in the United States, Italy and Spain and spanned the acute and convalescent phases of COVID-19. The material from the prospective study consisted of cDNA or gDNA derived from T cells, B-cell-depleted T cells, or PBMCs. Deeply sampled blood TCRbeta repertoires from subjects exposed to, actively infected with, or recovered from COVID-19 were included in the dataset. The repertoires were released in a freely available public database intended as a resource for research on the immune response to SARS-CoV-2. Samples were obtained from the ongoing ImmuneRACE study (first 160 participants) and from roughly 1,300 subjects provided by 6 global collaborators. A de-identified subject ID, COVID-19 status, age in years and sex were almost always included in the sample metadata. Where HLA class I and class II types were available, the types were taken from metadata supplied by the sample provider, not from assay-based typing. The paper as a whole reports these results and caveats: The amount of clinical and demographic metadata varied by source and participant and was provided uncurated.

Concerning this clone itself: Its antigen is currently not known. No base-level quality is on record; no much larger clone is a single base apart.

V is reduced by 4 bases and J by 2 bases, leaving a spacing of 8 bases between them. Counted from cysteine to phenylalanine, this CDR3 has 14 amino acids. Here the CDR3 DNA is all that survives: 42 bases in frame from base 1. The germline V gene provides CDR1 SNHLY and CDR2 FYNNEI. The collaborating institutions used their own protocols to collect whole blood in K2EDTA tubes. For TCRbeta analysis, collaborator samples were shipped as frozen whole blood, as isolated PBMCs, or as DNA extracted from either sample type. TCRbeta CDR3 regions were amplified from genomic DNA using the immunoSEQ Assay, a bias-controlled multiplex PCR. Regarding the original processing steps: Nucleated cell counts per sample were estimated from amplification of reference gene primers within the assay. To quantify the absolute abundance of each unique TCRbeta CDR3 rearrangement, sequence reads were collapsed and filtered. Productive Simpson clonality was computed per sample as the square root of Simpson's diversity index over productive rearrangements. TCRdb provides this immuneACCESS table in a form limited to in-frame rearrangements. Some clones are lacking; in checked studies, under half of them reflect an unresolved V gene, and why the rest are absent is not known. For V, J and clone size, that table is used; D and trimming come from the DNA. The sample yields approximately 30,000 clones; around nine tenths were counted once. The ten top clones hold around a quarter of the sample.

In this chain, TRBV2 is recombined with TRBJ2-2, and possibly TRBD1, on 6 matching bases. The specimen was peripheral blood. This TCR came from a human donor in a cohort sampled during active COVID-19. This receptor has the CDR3 CASSGQVNTGELFF. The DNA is TGTGCCAGCAGTGGACAGGTTAACACCGGGGAGCTGTTTTTT.